A selection of T cell receptor beta chains follows, all from one sample in a study of beta chain features in type 1 diabetes. Data came from immunoSEQ multiplex PCR; TCRdb stores just in-frame clones and leaves some out. The sample lists roughly 240,000 clones, over 65% occurring once. Source material: naive CD4+ T cells from blood. These receptors were collected from a man between 25 and 39 years old in good health. CDR3s include the opening cysteine and the closing phenylalanine or tryptophan. D genes are given only for firm matches. The listing skips clone size in some rows; elsewhere it reads once, few, many or a size class.

d_call	v_call	clone_size	j_call	cdr3_aa	cdr3_nt
TRBD2	TRBV30	.	TRBJ2-7	CAWSSGTAYEQYF	TGTGCCTGGAGTAGCGGGACGGCTTACGAGCAGTACTTC
.	TRBV30	.	TRBJ1-1	CAWMVASNTEAFF	TGTGCCTGGATGGTGGCCTCCAACACTGAAGCTTTCTTT
.	TRBV7-8	.	TRBJ2-4	CASSSRWAGAKNIQYF	TGTGCCAGCAGCTCTAGGTGGGCGGGAGCCAAAAACATTCAGTACTTC
TRBD2	TRBV5-1	.	TRBJ2-6	CASSLVAGEPGANVLTF	TGCGCCAGCAGCTTGGTGGCGGGAGAGCCTGGGGCCAACGTCCTGACTTTC
.	TRBV29-1	.	TRBJ2-2	CSVIVQGNGELFF	TGCAGCGTAATCGTCCAGGGGAACGGGGAGCTGTTTTTT
.	TRBV7-2	.	TRBJ2-7	CASSVAWHEQYF	TGTGCCAGCAGCGTGGCCTGGCACGAGCAGTACTTC
TRBD2	TRBV30	.	TRBJ2-3	CASGGDNTQYF	TGTGCCAGCGGGGGGGACAATACGCAGTATTTT
.	TRBV4-1	.	TRBJ2-5	CASSQDPGSWETQYF	TGCGCCAGCAGCCAAGATCCAGGCTCTTGGGAGACCCAGTACTTC
.	TRBV30	.	TRBJ1-1	CAWTAGLGTEAFF	TGTGCCTGGACCGCGGGATTAGGCACTGAAGCTTTCTTT
.	TRBV4-1	.	TRBJ2-5	CASSQGEGETQYF	TGCGCCAGCAGCCAAGGAGAGGGGGAGACCCAGTACTTC
TRBD1	TRBV30	.	TRBJ2-7	CAWSLGTGFYEQYF	TGTGCCTGGAGTCTCGGGACAGGGTTCTACGAGCAGTACTTC
TRBD1	TRBV30	.	TRBJ2-3	CAWSPGGSTDTQYF	TGTGCCTGGAGTCCAGGGGGTAGCACAGATACGCAGTATTTT
.	TRBV2	.	TRBJ2-5	CASSEGRAQETQYF	TGTGCCAGCAGTGAGGGAAGGGCTCAAGAGACCCAGTACTTC
.	TRBV5-1	.	TRBJ2-5	CASSSGPLETQYF	TGCGCCAGCAGCTCCGGACCGTTGGAGACCCAGTACTTC
TRBD2	TRBV7-2	.	TRBJ2-1	CASSLAMGLAGGRFNEQFF	TGTGCCAGCAGCTTAGCGATGGGGTTAGCGGGGGGCCGTTTCAATGAGCAGTTCTTC
.	TRBV29-1	.	TRBJ2-3	CSSQELTDTQYF	TGCAGCTCGCAAGAGTTAACAGATACGCAGTATTTT
.	TRBV30	once	TRBJ2-1	CAWRAANSYNEQFF	TGTGCCTGGCGGGCCGCCAACTCCTACAATGAGCAGTTCTTC
.	TRBV7-8	.	TRBJ2-4	CASSLQRVGDIQYF	TGTGCCAGCAGCCTTCAACGCGTCGGGGACATTCAGTACTTC
.	TRBV30	.	TRBJ2-5	CAWGKGGGDETQYF	TGTGCCTGGGGAAAAGGAGGCGGGGATGAGACCCAGTACTTC
TRBD2	TRBV6-5	.	TRBJ2-3	CASRWGLGSTDTQYF	TGTGCCAGCAGGTGGGGACTAGGGAGCACAGATACGCAGTATTTT
.	TRBV9	.	TRBJ1-1	CASSVGPPFRTEAFF	TGTGCCAGCAGCGTTGGCCCCCCGTTTAGGACTGAAGCTTTCTTT
.	TRBV29-1	.	TRBJ1-1	CSVVGVSEAFF	TGCAGCGTTGTAGGAGTATCTGAAGCTTTCTTT
.	TRBV27	.	TRBJ2-3	CASSLRTLRDGQYF	TGTGCCAGCAGTCTCAGGACCCTGCGGGACGGGCAGTATTTT
.	TRBV30	.	TRBJ2-7	CAWSVPWLSSYEQYF	TGTGCCTGGAGTGTACCCTGGCTGAGCTCCTACGAGCAGTACTTC
.	TRBV7-2	.	TRBJ1-2	CASSLTGEFGGYTF	TGTGCCAGCAGCTTAACCGGGGAATTTGGGGGCTACACCTTC
.	TRBV7-2	once	TRBJ2-3	CASSLAPQGTDTQYF	TGTGCCAGCAGCTTAGCGCCACAGGGAACAGATACGCAGTATTTT
.	TRBV29-1	few	TRBJ2-3	CSVEETPDTQYF	TGCAGCGTTGAGGAGACACCTGATACGCAGTATTTT
TRBD1	TRBV7-9	.	TRBJ2-5	CASSSPGTGRQTQYF	TGTGCCAGCAGCTCCCCCGGGACAGGGAGGCAGACCCAGTACTTC
.	TRBV7-8	.	TRBJ2-3	CASSFAGLPSTDTQYF	TGTGCCAGCAGCTTCGCAGGACTACCTAGCACAGATACGCAGTATTTT
.	TRBV30	.	TRBJ2-5	CAWSVTGGVQETQYF	TGTGCCTGGAGTGTAACCGGGGGTGTTCAAGAGACCCAGTACTTC
.	TRBV7-2	.	TRBJ2-3	CASSLSFGETDTQYF	TGTGCCAGCAGCTTAAGTTTTGGAGAAACAGATACGCAGTATTTT
.	TRBV2	.	TRBJ2-3	CASSKDREALDTQYF	TGTGCCAGCAGCAAAGACAGGGAGGCCTTAGATACGCAGTATTTT
.	TRBV4-3	.	TRBJ2-3	CASSQERGSGDTQYF	TGCGCCAGCAGCCAAGAGCGGGGATCCGGGGATACGCAGTATTTT
.	TRBV28	.	TRBJ2-3	CASRPGGTGQYF	TGTGCCAGCAGACCCGGAGGGACTGGGCAGTATTTT
TRBD1	TRBV6-5	.	TRBJ2-7	CASSGQGVGYEQYF	TGTGCCAGCAGCGGACAGGGAGTCGGATACGAGCAGTACTTC
TRBD2	TRBV5-1	.	TRBJ2-5	CASSFTLAGGQETQYF	TGCGCCAGCAGCTTTACTTTAGCGGGAGGCCAAGAGACCCAGTACTTC
.	TRBV5-4	once	TRBJ2-7	CASSSALTYEQYF	TGTGCCAGCAGCTCCGCACTTACGTACGAGCAGTACTTC
TRBD2	TRBV7-9	.	TRBJ2-3	CASSRGTSDRTDTQYF	TGTGCCAGCAGTCGCGGGACTAGCGATCGCACAGATACGCAGTATTTT
TRBD2	TRBV7-9	.	TRBJ2-3	CASSGRPRAGGSTDTQYF	TGTGCCAGCAGCGGACGCCCTCGGGCGGGAGGTAGCACAGATACGCAGTATTTT